The 6 T cell receptor beta chains below all came from one sample that was sequenced in a study of blood T cell repertoires in COVID-19. This table comes from immunoSEQ multiplex PCR, and its TCRdb copy is limited to in-frame clones, with some not included. This table has about 190,000 clones, 80% to 90% appearing once. Sequencing was carried out using peripheral blood. The receptors stem from a man aged 30 to 39 with acute or convalescent COVID-19.

This chain's CDR3 is CASSLVTGTGYTEAFF. The CDR3, as DNA: TGTGCCAGCAGTTTAGTGACCGGGACAGGGTACACTGAAGCTTTCTTT. V and J are TRBV28 and TRBJ1-1; 9 bases fit TRBD1. This CDR3 contains 16 residues. V lost 2 bases and J lost 3; bases outside the gene matches: 7. The V gene's germline CDR1 is MDHEN and CDR2 SYDVKM. Together with reference TRBV28 and TRBJ1-1, the CDR3 gives the full variable domain: DVKVTQSSRYLVKRTGEKVFLECVQDMDHENMFWYRQDPGLGLRLIYFSYDVKMKEKGDIPEGYSVSREKKERFSLILESASTNQTSMYLCASSLVTGTGYTEAFFGQGTRLTVV.

This rearrangement joins TRBV18 to TRBJ1-2; D might be TRBD1 (6 bases). The CDR3 spans 12 residues. Germline V lookup: CDR1 KGHSH, CDR2 LQKENI. V gave up 6 bases and J gave up 6 bases, with 11 bases separating them. CDR3 sequence reads: CASSPNRDGYTF. The CDR3 coding sequence is TGTGCCAGCTCCCCGAACAGGGATGGCTACACCTTC.

The CDR3: CASTVAGGEGYGYTF. The DNA of the CDR3 is TGTGCCAGTACCGTCGCGGGGGGCGAAGGCTATGGCTACACCTTC. The V call is TRBV19, the J call TRBJ1-2, with D possibly TRBD1 on 6 matching bases. This CDR3 comprises 15 residues. In germline, CDR1 is LNHDA, CDR2 SQIVND (reference sequence). The V and J ends lost 7 bases and 4 bases respectively, with 19 bases between them.

This sequence joins TRBV18 and TRBJ1-6; no definite D call. The CDR3 is 13 amino acids. Trimming left V 5 bases short and J 7 bases short, with 9 bases between. Per the germline V gene, CDR1 is KGHSH and CDR2 is LQKENI. CDR3 nucleotides: TGTGCCAGCTCAGGTGGGCGAAATTCACCCCTCCACTTT. Its translation: CASSGGRNSPLHF.

The chain carries TRBV30 and TRBJ1-5, with 7 nucleotides matching TRBD1. The junction had 15 bases not matched to a gene; V was cut back by 4 bases and J by 12 bases. Germline V CDR1 and CDR2: GTSNPN, SVGIG (reference sequence). CDR3 length: 14 amino acids. The CDR3 coding sequence is TGTGCCTGGATGGATGGGGCAGGGGGGATGCTCCAGCATTTT. It yields the protein CAWMDGAGGMLQHF.

The chain is built from TRBV5-1 and TRBJ2-1; 7 positions agree with TRBD1. V lost 4 bases, J lost 1 base, and 5 bases stayed unmatched. Germline values: CDR1 SGHRS, CDR2 YFSETQ. The CDR3 loop spans 15 amino acids. The CDR3 loop is CASSKSTGSYNEQFF. CDR3 sequence (DNA): TGCGCCAGCAGCAAATCGACAGGGTCCTACAATGAGCAGTTCTTC.